This TCR beta chain was recovered during a study of cytomegalovirus exposure and HLA in healthy donors. The PCR had 60 Vbeta and 13 Jbeta primers. Produced via immunoSEQ multiplex PCR; TCRdb's table is partial and in-frame only. The repertoire consists of some 97,000 clones, with about three quarters occurring once and the leading ten covering less than 15%. The germline V and J ends were trimmed by 5 bases and 0 bases, with 14 bases remaining between them. The CDR3 is made up of 16 amino acids. CDR1 and CDR2 (germline): SGHVS, FQNEAQ. Findings and caveats of the study: In a later analysis, CMV-associated beta chains were mostly HLA-associated, it appeared. Immune exposure information available was restricted to CMV serostatus.

The table lists this clone with a count of one. Its cognate antigen is unknown. The sequence was collected from a male donor in good health and CMV-seropositive. Material: PBMCs. The genes are TRBV7-8 and TRBJ1-3, with D perhaps TRBD1 (5 bases). The CDR3 spells CASSRRVPGSGNTIYF. CDR3 nucleotide sequence: TGTGCCAGCAGCCGCAGGGTGCCGGGCTCTGGAAACACCATATATTTT.